Shown below are 4 T cell receptor beta chains from a single sample sequenced in a study of T cell responses to AZD1222 COVID-19 vaccine. The data were produced by immunoSEQ multiplex PCR, yet TCRdb's version contains in-frame clones alone and is incomplete. The table includes 70,000 to 90,000 clones, around nine tenths detected once. Sequencing was performed on peripheral blood, taken on day 0 of AZD1222 vaccination. All receptors come from an adult in good health.

The CDR3 region has the DNA TGCGCCAGCAGCCGCTCTGAAGGGGTTAATGAGCAGTTCTTC. Its protein product is CASSRSEGVNEQFF. This chain links TRBV4-1 with TRBJ2-1; tentatively, D is TRBD1 (5 bases). Trimming shortened V by 4 bases and J by 7 bases, and 14 bases separated the two germline ends. The CDR3 length is 14 residues. From germline, CDR1 is MGHRA and CDR2 YSYEKL.

The DNA of the CDR3 is TGTGCCAGCAGTTTCACTGGGGCGCGTAACGAAAAACTGTTTTTT. This sequence encodes CASSFTGARNEKLFF. This chain uses TRBV6-5 with TRBJ1-4, with a tentative D call TRBD1 (5 bases). This CDR3 contains 15 residues. Trimming left V 4 bases short and J 8 bases short, with 17 bases between. The germline V gene encodes CDR1 MNHEY and CDR2 SVGAGI.

As DNA, the CDR3 is TGCGCCAGCAGCTTGGACAGGTACAATGAGCAGTTCTTC. Encoded protein: CASSLDRYNEQFF. The V and J genes are TRBV5-1 and TRBJ2-1; D may be TRBD1 (5 bases). The CDR3 runs to 13 residues. V was trimmed by 0 bases and J by 4 bases, leaving 5 bases between them. Germline V gives CDR1 SGHRS, CDR2 YFSETQ.

J is TRBJ1-5 and V is TRBV19, with 11 bases matching TRBD1. This CDR3 contains 15 residues. The germline V gene has CDR1 LNHDA and CDR2 SQIVND (reference sequence). The V and J ends lost 7 bases and 4 bases, in that order; junction bases with no gene match: 6. CDR3 sequence reads: CASTLGQGGNQPQHF. The DNA for the CDR3 is TGTGCCAGTACCCTGGGACAGGGGGGAAATCAGCCCCAGCATTTT.